This T cell receptor (beta chain) derives from a study of OX40 agonist ivuxolimab in advanced cancers. On the study more broadly: Therapy given before enrollment (anti-PD-1, anti-PD-L1 or anti-CTLA-4) was allowed, and around 44% had some.

Assay: immunoSEQ multiplex PCR; the TCRdb copy retains only in-frame clones and omits some. This table holds over 20,000 clones, around nine tenths found once. The germline V and J ends were trimmed by 3 bases and 1 base, with 9 bases remaining between them. Germline V gene lookup returns CDR1 MGHRA and CDR2 YSYEKL. The CDR3 runs to 14 residues. This specimen was CD4+ or CD8+ T cells sorted from blood, taken in a trial of the OX40 agonist ivuxolimab. The sequence was collected from an adult with an advanced solid tumor such as melanoma, head and neck, liver or kidney cancer. The rearrangement joins TRBV4-1 to TRBJ1-1; perhaps TRBD1 as D (5 bases). The CDR3 DNA reads TGCGCCAGCAGCCAGAGGGGCACGAACACTGAAGCTTTCTTT. Translation: CASSQRGTNTEAFF.